This T cell receptor beta chain was sequenced during a study of response to subunit inactivated influenza vaccine. Findings and caveats of the study: The authors offered the suggestion that each seasonal influenza vaccination recruits few new T cells.

The CDR3 consists of 15 residues. The V end lost 0 bases, the J end lost 6 bases, and 13 bases lay between the germline ends. Germline V CDR1 and CDR2: SGDLS, YYNGEE. This clonotype was detected only a few times. The antigen is undetermined. One entry per CDR3 protein, called by TCRdb with MiXCR from the RT-PCR reads. The sample contains about 190,000 distinct CDR3 sequences, approximately 14% of which appear only once. This TCR was recovered from a man in his forties or fifties who received an inactivated influenza vaccine. The chain has TRBV9 and TRBJ2-1; D may be TRBD1 (6 bases). Source: CD8+ T cells sorted from PBMCs, taken 5 days after vaccination. CDR3 sequence (DNA): TGTGCCAGCAGCGTAGATCAGGGGACCGGCAATGAGCAGTTCTTC. Protein sequence: CASSVDQGTGNEQFF. Full variable domain (outside the CDR3, taken from reference TRBV9 and TRBJ2-1): DSGVTQTPKHLITATGQRVTLRCSPRSGDLSVYWYQQSLDQGLQFLIQYYNGEERAKGNILERFSAQQFPDLHSELNLSSLELGDSALYFCASSVDQGTGNEQFFGPGTRLTVL.